This TCR beta chain was observed in a study of blood T cell repertoires in COVID-19. Under the authors' procedure: Amplification from reference gene primers served as the basis for estimated nucleated cell counts. Only in-frame clones appear in the TCRdb table, and some are missing; sequencing was by immunoSEQ multiplex PCR. V and J calls and clone size are those listed in that table; D and trimming were worked out from the DNA. The sample shows approximately 240,000 clones, 85% to 90% of them seen only once. Everyone who took part was roughly 18 to 90 years old, and they came from about 25 US areas. Germline V CDR1 and CDR2: SGHRS, YFSETQ. This CDR3 is built from 15 residues. V was pared by 3 bases and J by 8 bases, with 9 bases of the junction left unmatched.

V and J are TRBV5-1 and TRBJ1-2; 11 bases align to TRBD1. This receptor was taken from a woman under 30 in a cohort exposed to, infected with or recovered from COVID-19 (not recorded which). The material sequenced was PBMCs or T cells enriched from blood (not recorded which). The CDR3 loop reads CASSSGQGAMGGYTF. The CDR3 bases are TGCGCCAGCAGCTCCGGACAGGGGGCAATGGGAGGCTACACCTTC.